The TCR beta chain described here comes from a study of blood T cell repertoires in COVID-19. J gave up 9 bases and V 4 bases, and 9 bases lay outside the gene matches. This CDR3 spans 15 amino acids. Germline V CDR1 and CDR2: SGHTA, FQGTGA. In the original workflow: Reference gene primers were amplified, and this amplification served to estimate nucleated cell counts. This table comes from immunoSEQ multiplex PCR, and its TCRdb copy is limited to in-frame clones, with some not included. V, J and clone size are taken as reported in that table, and D and trimming were inferred from the DNA itself. The repertoire holds 150,000 to 200,000 clones, with about 78% as singletons. Which cohort a participant joined came from the clinical history participants gave. Cohort 3 donors counted as recovered after two negative PCRs, clearance, or resolved symptoms.

The chain links TRBV7-3 to TRBJ2-1; the match to TRBD2 covers 10 bases. This TCR was sampled from a woman aged 45-59 years who had recovered from COVID-19. Sequencing was carried out using PBMCs or T cells enriched from blood (not recorded which). The CDR3 spells CASSSAAAGGAEQFF. In nucleotides, the CDR3 is TGTGCCAGCAGCTCCGCCGCAGCGGGAGGGGCTGAGCAGTTCTTC.